This TCR beta chain was sequenced during a study of TIL therapy for anti-PD-1-resistant metastatic lung cancer. Across the whole study: Tumor harvest preceded PD-1/PD-L1 blockade, followed by nivolumab treatment. Tumors carried a median 1.5 non-synonymous mutations per megabase. General study points: The cohort had more treatment-naive, never-smoker and oncogene-addicted patients than typical.

In regard to this clone: Its target is unknown.

Time point defined: pre-treatment sample, taken before nivolumab and TIL therapy. Stage 4 NSCLC adults joined between 2017 and 2020. Sequencing used immunoSEQ v3. Method: immunoSEQ multiplex PCR; TCRdb's copy keeps in-frame clones and lacks some. The sample has around 33,000 clones; around two thirds are singletons. Germline V lookup: CDR1 SGHAT, CDR2 FQNNGV. There are 15 residues in the CDR3. Trimming stripped 3 bases from V and 5 bases from J, with 17 bases between. The sequencing used blood, collected at baseline. This chain connects TRBV11-2 to TRBJ2-7, with TRBD1 as a possible D gene (6 bases). This clonotype originated in a woman aged 30 to 85 with non-small cell lung cancer. The DNA of the CDR3 is TGTGCCAGCAGCTTTTGGGACAATCGGAACAACGAGCAGTACTTC. Its translation: CASSFWDNRNNEQYF.